The next 8 T cell receptor beta chains were all read from a single sample in a study of T cells in Graves' hyperthyroidism and ophthalmopathy (dated by TCRdb to between 2018 and 2020). Library preparation was by multiplex PCR. Sequencer: Illumina HiSeq 2000. The TCR beta CDR3 regions were amplified from the RNA transcripts. A first-round RT-PCR of the TCR CDR3 used the HTBI primer set with the Qiagen OneStep RT-PCR kit. Using fastp trimming at Q25 and MiXCR clonotype assembly, TCRdb reanalyzed the public sequencing data and kept in-frame beta chains. Each CDR3 protein appears once, grouped with its most common genes and DNA. The sample has approximately 640,000 distinct CDR3 sequences on record, around 15% of them singletons. The ten biggest clones cover 3% to 4.5% of the sample. Sequencing was done on a sample of blood. These receptors all come from a woman younger than 45 with Graves' hyperthyroidism.

J is TRBJ2-2 and V is TRBV13; TRBD2 aligns across 14 bases. This CDR3 region has 16 residues. After removal of 4 bases from V and 7 bases from J, the junction contained 5 bases not matched to a gene. The germline CDR1 and CDR2 sequences are PRHDT and FYEKMQ (reference sequence). CDR3 in DNA: TGTGCCAGCAGCTGGGGACTAGCGGGAGCCAACGGGGAGCTGTTTTTT. Protein: CASSWGLAGANGELFF.

Concerning this clonotype itself: A read error is possible here, since a much larger clone lies one base away. The chain recombines TRBV7-2 with TRBJ2-3; 9 nucleotides line up with TRBD2. The CDR3 has 17 residues. Germline-derived CDR1 and CDR2 are SGHTA and FQGNSA. J gave up 4 bases and V 8 bases, and 16 bases lay outside the gene matches. The CDR3 sequence is CASHGASGIFNPDTQYF. The CDR3 DNA reads TGTGCCAGCCACGGGGCTAGCGGGATCTTTAACCCAGATACGCAGTATTTT.

This clonotype was seen a handful of times. The chain links TRBV7-2 to TRBJ2-1; D might be TRBD1 (6 bases). The germline CDR1 and CDR2 sequences are SGHTA and FQGNSA. Trimming removed 3 bases at V and 7 bases at J, with 10 bases between. This CDR3 has 13 residues. CDR3 bases: TGTGCCAGCAGCTTGTTCCAGGGGAATGAGCAGTTCTTC. It translates to CASSLFQGNEQFF. The variable domain in full, completed from reference TRBV7-2 and TRBJ2-1, reads GAGVSQSPSNKVTEKGKDVELRCDPISGHTALYWYRQSLGQGLEFLIYFQGNSAPDKSGLPSDRFSAERTGGSVSTLTIQRTQQEDSAVYLCASSLFQGNEQFFGPGTRLTVL.

This clonotype occurred many times. The chain links TRBV12-3 or TRBV12-4 to TRBJ2-1; TRBD2 agrees at 9 bases. The CDR3 is 15 amino acids. Trimming removed 3 bases from V and 9 bases from J; junction bases left unmatched: 9. The CDR3 nucleotides read TGTGCCAGCAGTTTTAAGGGGACTAGCAGTCTTGAGCAGTTCTTC. Protein sequence: CASSFKGTSSLEQFF.

This clonotype has a count of ten or more. This sequence joins TRBV12-3 or TRBV12-4 and TRBJ1-6; tentatively, D is TRBD1 (6 bases). V was clipped by 5 bases and J by 5 bases, with 16 bases between them. This CDR3 spans 16 amino acids. CDR3 in DNA: TGTGCCAGCAGTCCCCGGACAGTCAGAAATAATTCACCCCTCCACTTT. Translating it yields CASSPRTVRNNSPLHF.

This chain connects TRBV20-1 to TRBJ2-7, with D perhaps matching TRBD2 (6 bases). V was trimmed by 5 bases and J by 1 base, leaving 30 bases between them. The CDR3 length is 19 residues. The germline CDR1 and CDR2 sequences are DFQATT and SNEGSKA (reference sequence). CDR3 sequence (DNA): TGCAGTGCTGTCCCAACCGGGAAGAACGGGAGAGTGAGATCCTACGAGCAGTACTTC. It is translated as CSAVPTGKNGRVRSYEQYF.

This clonotype was picked up many times. The V and J genes are TRBV20-1 and TRBJ1-5; possible D gene TRBD1, 5 bases. V lost 2 bases to trimming and J lost 7 bases, with 9 bases between them. CDR1 is DFQATT and CDR2 is SNEGSKA in the germline V gene (reference sequence). The CDR3 loop spans 12 amino acids. The CDR3 loop reads CSARKGWQPQHF. In DNA form, the CDR3 reads TGCAGTGCTAGAAAGGGGTGGCAGCCCCAGCATTTT.

Many counts were recorded for this clonotype. J is TRBJ2-2 and V is TRBV27; D is unclear. This CDR3 region has 12 residues. CDR1 and CDR2 (germline): MNHEY, SMNVEV (reference sequence). V lost 3 bases and J lost 7, with 6 bases in between. CDR3 amino acids: CASSFFGGELFF. The CDR3 DNA is TGTGCCAGCAGTTTTTTCGGCGGGGAGCTGTTTTTT.